This paragraph covers one TCR beta chain sequence. Its specificity is not known. The record originates from a study of cytomegalovirus exposure and HLA in healthy donors. Study-wide background: A previous analysis identified approximately 120 million unique TCR beta sequences derived from some 200 million T cells. Notes on the study in general: Indistinguishable V segments such as TRBV6-2 and TRBV6-3 were excluded. Cytomegalovirus status was reportedly diagnosed by the classifier with high specificity and sensitivity.

A multiplex PCR was run with 60 Vbeta primers and 13 Jbeta primers. In the study's own analysis: In a later analysis, of tens of millions of unique beta chains, some 10 million appeared in at least two donors. The assay was immunoSEQ multiplex PCR, and TCRdb's table has in-frame clones only and misses some. V and J calls and clone size are given by that table; D and trimming were obtained from the DNA. In the table there are approximately 200,000 clones, about four fifths of which are singletons. Germline V gene sequence: CDR1 MGHDK, CDR2 SYGVNS. The V gene end was trimmed by 2 bases and the J gene end by 3 bases; junction bases not matched to a gene: 7. The CDR3 has 15 residues.

The chain links TRBV25-1 to TRBJ2-7; 7 bases map to TRBD2. Material for sequencing was PBMCs. This TCR derives from a man under 40 in good health and CMV-seropositive. This CDR3 is CASSEIWTSHYEQYF. The DNA of the CDR3 is TGTGCCAGCAGTGAAATCTGGACTAGTCACTACGAGCAGTACTTC.